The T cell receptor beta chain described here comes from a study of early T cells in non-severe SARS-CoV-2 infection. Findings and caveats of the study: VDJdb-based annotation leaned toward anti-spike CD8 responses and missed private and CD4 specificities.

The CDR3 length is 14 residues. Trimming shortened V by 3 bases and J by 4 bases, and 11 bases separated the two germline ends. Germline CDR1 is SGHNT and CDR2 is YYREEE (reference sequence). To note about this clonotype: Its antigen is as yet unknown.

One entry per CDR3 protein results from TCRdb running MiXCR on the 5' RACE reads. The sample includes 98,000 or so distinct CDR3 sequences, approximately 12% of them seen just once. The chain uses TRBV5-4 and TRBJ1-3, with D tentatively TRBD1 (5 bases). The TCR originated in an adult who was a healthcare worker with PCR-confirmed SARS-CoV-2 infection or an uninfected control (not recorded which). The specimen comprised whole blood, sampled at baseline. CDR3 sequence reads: CASSWEGRGNTIYF. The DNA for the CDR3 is TGTGCCAGCAGCTGGGAGGGGAGAGGAAACACCATATATTTT. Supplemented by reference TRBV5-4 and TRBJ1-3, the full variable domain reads ETGVTQSPTHLIKTRGQQVTLRCSSQSGHNTVSWYQQALGQGPQFIFQYYREEENGRGNFPPRFSGLQFPNYSSELNVNALELDDSALYLCASSWEGRGNTIYFGEGSWLTVV.